Reported below is one T cell receptor beta chain. Its antigen is still unknown. The data stem from a study of graft-versus-host responses after intestinal transplantation. The CDR3 loop spans 14 amino acids. The ends lost 4 bases at V and 2 bases at J; junction bases unmatched: 3. The germline V gene encodes CDR1 SGDLS and CDR2 YYNGEE. Produced via immunoSEQ multiplex PCR; TCRdb's table is partial and in-frame only. The repertoire holds over 75,000 clones, with roughly 83% as singletons. General study points: Among circulating GvH clones, peak levels were associated with early post-transplant declines in HvG clones. Patients who carried graft-donor T cell macrochimerism also had high graft-versus-host to host-versus-graft clonal ratios in their allografts. Recipient marrow held GvH clones, some first seen in ileum or blood.

The V gene is TRBV9, the J gene TRBJ2-7; TRBD1 matches at 10 bases. The sample was PBMCs, taken 255 days after intestinal transplant. The receptor comes from a human patient who received an intestinal transplant, so some T cells may come from the graft donor. This chain's CDR3 is CASSYGTGAYEQYF. The CDR3 nucleotides are TGTGCCAGCAGCTATGGGACAGGGGCCTACGAGCAGTACTTC.